This T cell receptor (beta chain) came from a study of Graves' ophthalmopathy and Graves' hyperthyroidism. Study-wide context: The study drew peripheral blood at initial diagnosis, before any treatment.

General observations from the study: Most thyroid clonotypes expanded beyond 0.001 frequency were also found in blood.

This clonotype has only a few counts. Its specificity is not known. Germline V gene data show CDR1 as MNHEY and CDR2 as SVGAGI. The CDR3 is 15 residues long. V was cut by 4 bases and J by 2 bases, with 12 bases left in between. Diagnostic conclusions were grounded in clinical symptoms, serum thyroxine, TRAb, thyroid ultrasound and orbital computed tomography. PBMCs were density-gradient isolated from roughly 10 ml fresh blood. Amplifying from RNA transcripts, the study obtained TCR beta CDR3 regions. The workflow started with a first-round RT-PCR run with HTBI primers and then moved on to a second-round multiplex PCR. Each CDR3 protein gets one entry after TCRdb re-called the multiplex PCR reads with MiXCR. The data hold about 700,000 distinct CDR3 sequences, with roughly 41% observed a single time.

Sequencing was performed on peripheral blood. This chain connects TRBV6-5 to TRBJ1-5, with a tentative D call TRBD1 (5 bases). The TCR comes from an adult man with Graves' ophthalmopathy. DNA of the CDR3: TGTGCCAGCAGTTTCCCGGTGGGGGGCAATCAGCCCCAGCATTTT. Translating it yields CASSFPVGGNQPQHF.